Given below is one TCR beta chain in context. This entry comes from a study of T cells in Graves' hyperthyroidism and ophthalmopathy. From RNA transcripts, TCR beta CDR3 regions were amplified. RT-PCR in the first round (using the HTBI primer set) targeted the TCR CDR3. TCRdb passed the multiplex PCR reads through MiXCR, listing each CDR3 protein once. This sample has 480,000 or so distinct CDR3 sequences, with 35% to 50% found just once. This CDR3 region has 14 residues. CDR1 and CDR2 from the germline V gene are SGHVS and FQNEAQ. This sequence originates from an adult woman with Graves' disease, either hyperthyroidism or ophthalmopathy (not recorded which). Sequencing was done on a sample of peripheral blood or thyroid tissue (not recorded which). The genes are TRBV7-8 and TRBJ1-5; D is ambiguous. The CDR3 DNA follows: TGTGCTAGCCATCTAGACTATAGCAATCAGCCCCAGCATTTT. This translates into CASHLDYSNQPQHF.